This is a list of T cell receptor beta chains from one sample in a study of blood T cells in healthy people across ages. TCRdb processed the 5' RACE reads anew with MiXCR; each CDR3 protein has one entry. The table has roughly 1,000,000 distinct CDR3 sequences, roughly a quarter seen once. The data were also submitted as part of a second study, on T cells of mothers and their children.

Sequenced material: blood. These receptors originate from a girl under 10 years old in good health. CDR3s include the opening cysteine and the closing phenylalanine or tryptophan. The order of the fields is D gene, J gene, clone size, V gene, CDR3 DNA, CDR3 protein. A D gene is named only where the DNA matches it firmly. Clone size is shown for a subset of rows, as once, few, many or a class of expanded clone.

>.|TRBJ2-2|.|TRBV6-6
TGTGCCAGCGATCGGGGGAGTGACACCGGGGAGCTGTTTTTT
CASDRGSDTGELFF
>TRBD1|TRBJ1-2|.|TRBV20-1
TGCAGTGCTAGTGAGGGGGCTGGTGGCTACACCTTC
CSASEGAGGYTF
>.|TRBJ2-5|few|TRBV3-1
TGTGCCAGCAGCCAAGGTCCGGACGGAGAAGAGACCCAGTACTTC
CASSQGPDGEETQYF
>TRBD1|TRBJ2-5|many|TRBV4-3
TGCGCCAGCAGCGATCGGACAGGGGGTAGGGAGACCCAGTACTTC
CASSDRTGGRETQYF
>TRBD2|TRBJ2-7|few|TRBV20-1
TGCAGTGCCGCGACTAGCGGGGGAATCTACGAGCAGTACTTC
CSAATSGGIYEQYF
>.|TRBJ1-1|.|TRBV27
TGTACCAGCATTTCAGGTTCGTTTGAAGCTTTCTTT
CTSISGSFEAFF
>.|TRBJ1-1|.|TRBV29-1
TGCAGCGCCGAGGGGGGACTCTTCATGAACACTGAAGCTTTCTTT
CSAEGGLFMNTEAFF
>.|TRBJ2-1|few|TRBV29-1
TGCAGCGCCGACGGGAGCTCCTACAATGAGCAGTTCTTC
CSADGSSYNEQFF
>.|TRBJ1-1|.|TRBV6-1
TGTGCCAGCAGTCCAGGGGTTGGCTCGAGCACTGAAGCTTTCTTT
CASSPGVGSSTEAFF
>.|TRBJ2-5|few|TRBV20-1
TGCAGTGCTAGAGACCCACTGATGGTAGGGTCCCAAGAGACCCAGTACTTC
CSARDPLMVGSQETQYF
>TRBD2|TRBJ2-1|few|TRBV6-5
TGTGCCAGCAGTTATGGGGGGGAGATCTACAATGAGCAGTTCTTC
CASSYGGEIYNEQFF
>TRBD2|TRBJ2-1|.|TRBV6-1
TGTGCCAGCAGGGGACTAGCCCTCGGGGGGGAGCAGTTCTTC
CASRGLALGGEQFF
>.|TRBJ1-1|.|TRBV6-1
TGTGCCAGCAGTGACGCCCCGGGGTTTGTTCACGCTGAAGCTTTCTTT
CASSDAPGFVHAEAFF
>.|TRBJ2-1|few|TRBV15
TGTGCCACCAGCAGAGTGCGGGTTTCGGACAATGAGCAGTTCTTC
CATSRVRVSDNEQFF
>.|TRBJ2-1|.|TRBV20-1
TGCAGTGCCCAATCTACGGGGCAGTTCTTC
CSAQSTGQFF
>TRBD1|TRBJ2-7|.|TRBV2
TGTGCCAGCGATGGAGGACAGGGGCTCTACGAGCAGTACTTC
CASDGGQGLYEQYF
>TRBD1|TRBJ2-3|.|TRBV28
TGTGCCAGCAGCCCTCCGGGACAGAGAACCACAGATACGCAGTATTTT
CASSPPGQRTTDTQYF
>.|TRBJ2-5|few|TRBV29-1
TGCAGCGTTGAAGCGGTCGGAGGGACCCAGTACTTC
CSVEAVGGTQYF
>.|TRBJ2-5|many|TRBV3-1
TGTGCCAGCAGCCAAGGGCCAGGGGGGACGGAGACCCAGTACTTC
CASSQGPGGTETQYF
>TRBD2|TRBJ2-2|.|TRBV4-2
TGTGCCAGCAGCTCCGACGGGACTAGCGGCCAACGTGGGGGGGAGCTGTTTTTT
CASSSDGTSGQRGGELFF
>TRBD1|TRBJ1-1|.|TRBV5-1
TGCGCCAGCAGGGGGGACAGTCACCCGAACACTGAAGCTTTCTTT
CASRGDSHPNTEAFF
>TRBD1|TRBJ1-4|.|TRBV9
TGTGCCAGCAGCGGAAGGGACAGCCCTTTTTCTGAAAAACTGTTTTTT
CASSGRDSPFSEKLFF
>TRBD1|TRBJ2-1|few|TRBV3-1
TGTGCCAGCGAGGGGGCTAGCCAGTTCTTC
CASEGASQFF
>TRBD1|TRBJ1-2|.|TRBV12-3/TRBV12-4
TGTGCCAGCAGTTCGGCCGGGACAGTCCAGTATGGCTACACCTTC
CASSSAGTVQYGYTF
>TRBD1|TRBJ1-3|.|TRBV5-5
TGTGCCAGCAGCTTTTTACAGGGGTCCGGAAACACCATATATTTT
CASSFLQGSGNTIYF
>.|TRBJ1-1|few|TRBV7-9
TGTGCCAGCAGCTTAGAACCTACCGGGAACACTGAAGCTTTCTTT
CASSLEPTGNTEAFF
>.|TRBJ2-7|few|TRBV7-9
TGTGCCAGCAGCTTGTTCGGGGGAGGCATCGACGAGCAGTACTTC
CASSLFGGGIDEQYF
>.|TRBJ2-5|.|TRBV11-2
TGTGCCAGCAGCATCCAGGGGACCCAGTACTTC
CASSIQGTQYF
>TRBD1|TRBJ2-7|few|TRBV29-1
TGCAGCGTTGAGGGTCCATTCGGGACAGGATTTGAAAACGAGCAGTACTTC
CSVEGPFGTGFENEQYF
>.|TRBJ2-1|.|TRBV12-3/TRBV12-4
TGTGCCAGCAGTTTTAAAGCGGTCTCCTACAATGAGCAGTTCTTC
CASSFKAVSYNEQFF
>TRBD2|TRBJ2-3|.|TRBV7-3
TGTGCCAGCAGCTTAACCCTTAGCGGGGGCTACACAGATACGCAGTATTTT
CASSLTLSGGYTDTQYF
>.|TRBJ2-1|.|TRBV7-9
TGTGCCAGCAGCTTAGCCACTAGTCTCAGCTCCTACAATGAGCAGTTCTTC
CASSLATSLSSYNEQFF
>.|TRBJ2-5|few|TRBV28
TGTGCCAGCAGTCGGCGACTCGAAGAGACCCAGTACTTC
CASSRRLEETQYF
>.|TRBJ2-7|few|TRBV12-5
TGTGCTAGTGGTTTGTTTTCTCCCCGGGGTGCCTACGAGCAGTACTTC
CASGLFSPRGAYEQYF
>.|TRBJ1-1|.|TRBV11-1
TGTGCCAGCAGCTTAGAACCGCGCGGGAACACTGAAGCTTTCTTT
CASSLEPRGNTEAFF
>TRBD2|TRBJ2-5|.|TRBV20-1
TGCAGTGCTAGTGCTGCACTAGCGGGAGGATCAGAGACCCAGTACTTC
CSASAALAGGSETQYF
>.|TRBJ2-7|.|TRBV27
TGTGCCAGCAGGTGGGGGGGGCCCGGCGAGCAGTACTTC
CASRWGGPGEQYF
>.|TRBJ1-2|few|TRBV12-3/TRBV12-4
TGTGCCAGCAGTCCCTACTTATCTGGCTACACCTTC
CASSPYLSGYTF
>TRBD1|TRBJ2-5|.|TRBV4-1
TGCGCCAGCAGCCCGATGCCGGGACAGGGGATGGAGACCCAGTACTTC
CASSPMPGQGMETQYF
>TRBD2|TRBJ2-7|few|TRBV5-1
TGCGCCAGCTCTGAGACTAGCGGGAGGGCCGGGCAGTACTTC
CASSETSGRAGQYF
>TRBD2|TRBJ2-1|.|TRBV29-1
TGCAGCCTTTTGGGCGGGGGGGCCTACAATGAGCAGTTCTTC
CSLLGGGAYNEQFF
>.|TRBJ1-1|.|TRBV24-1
TGTGCCACCAGTGAAGGTGGCGCTGAAGCTTTCTTT
CATSEGGAEAFF
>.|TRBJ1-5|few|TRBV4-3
TGCGCCAGCAGCCATAGTGGGAGCAATCAGCCCCAGCATTTT
CASSHSGSNQPQHF
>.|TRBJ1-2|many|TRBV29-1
TGCAGCGTTGAAGTGTTCGGGAGGGTCGATGGCTACACCTTC
CSVEVFGRVDGYTF
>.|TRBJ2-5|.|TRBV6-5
TGTGCCAGCAGTTACTCGACGCGCATATACCAAGAGACCCAGTACTTC
CASSYSTRIYQETQYF